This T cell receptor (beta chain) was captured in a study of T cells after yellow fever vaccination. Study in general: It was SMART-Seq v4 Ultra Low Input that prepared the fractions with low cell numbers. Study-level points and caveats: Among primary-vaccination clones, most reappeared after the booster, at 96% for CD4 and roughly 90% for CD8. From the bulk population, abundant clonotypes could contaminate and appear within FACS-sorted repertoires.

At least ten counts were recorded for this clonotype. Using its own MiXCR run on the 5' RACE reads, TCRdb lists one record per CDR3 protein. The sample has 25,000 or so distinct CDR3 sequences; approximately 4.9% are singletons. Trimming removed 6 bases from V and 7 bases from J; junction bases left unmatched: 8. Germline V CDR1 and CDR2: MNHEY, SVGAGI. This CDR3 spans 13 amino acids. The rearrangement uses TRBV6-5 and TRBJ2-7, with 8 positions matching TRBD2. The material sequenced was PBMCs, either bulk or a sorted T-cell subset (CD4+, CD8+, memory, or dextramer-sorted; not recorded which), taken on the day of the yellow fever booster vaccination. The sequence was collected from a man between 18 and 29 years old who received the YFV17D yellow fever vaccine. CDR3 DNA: TGTGCCAGCAGCCAAGCGGGGGCTAGGGAGCAGTACGTC. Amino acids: CASSQAGAREQYV.